This record looks at one T cell receptor beta chain sequence and its context. There are 15 residues in the CDR3. With 7 bases clipped from V and 1 base from J, the junction kept 6 bases outside the gene matches. The germline gives CDR1 SGHRS, CDR2 YFSETQ. This entry comes from a study of blood T cells in healthy people across ages. The authors ran a second PCR of about 7 to 11 cycles using a sample-barcoded 5' primer and a J-beta primer mix. Each of the samples gave a minimum of 3 million paired-end reads that contained CDR3. TCRdb used MiXCR to reprocess the 5' RACE reads, holding one entry per CDR3 protein. This sample carries around 940,000 distinct CDR3 sequences, just over 50% of them seen once, and the ten largest clones take about a fifth.

V usage is TRBV5-1 and J usage is TRBJ2-2; 8 bases map to TRBD2. The sequence derives from a woman aged 55-70 years in good health. Sequences were obtained from blood. The CDR3 coding sequence is TGCGCCAGCCACGGGGGACTAGGGAACACCGGGGAGCTGTTTTTT. Translating it yields CASHGGLGNTGELFF.